This is a list of T cell receptor beta chains from one sample in a study of PD-L1 blockade in urothelial cancer. Only in-frame clones appear in the TCRdb table, and some are missing; sequencing was by immunoSEQ multiplex PCR. The repertoire holds 95,000 to 130,000 clones, with approximately 90% as singletons. Sequencing used PBMCs, obtained around atezolizumab (anti-PD-L1) treatment. The receptors come from a man aged 55 to 69 with urothelial cancer. CDR3s leave out the opening cysteine and the closing phenylalanine or tryptophan.

cdr3_aa | j_call | v_call
ASSFLTGANAGELF | TRBJ2-2 | TRBV27
ATSIITGPETQY | TRBJ2-5 | TRBV15
ASSHGTGSPNYGYT | TRBJ1-2 | TRBV21-1
ASSVAAEGGTQY | TRBJ2-5 | TRBV9
ASSKTGTGEETQY | TRBJ2-5 | TRBV18
ASPREPYNEQF | TRBJ2-1 | TRBV6-1
ASGPQSNPKTGWEGGYT | TRBJ1-2 | TRBV12-5
ASNTDRGSYEQY | TRBJ2-7 | TRBV5-4
ASTSPGTALGYT | TRBJ1-2 | TRBV27
ATSIADNYGYT | TRBJ1-2 | TRBV15
ASRNDGTPDTQY | TRBJ2-3 | TRBV6-6
ASSSLTGNDYGYT | TRBJ1-2 | TRBV27
ASSVGLVEKLF | TRBJ1-4 | TRBV9
ASSPPGQRSAGNTIY | TRBJ1-3 | TRBV7-2
ASSLGADPTGELF | TRBJ2-2 | TRBV7-9
ATSVLAGDYNEQF | TRBJ2-1 | TRBV15
AWSGPSGRFQF | TRBJ2-1 | TRBV30